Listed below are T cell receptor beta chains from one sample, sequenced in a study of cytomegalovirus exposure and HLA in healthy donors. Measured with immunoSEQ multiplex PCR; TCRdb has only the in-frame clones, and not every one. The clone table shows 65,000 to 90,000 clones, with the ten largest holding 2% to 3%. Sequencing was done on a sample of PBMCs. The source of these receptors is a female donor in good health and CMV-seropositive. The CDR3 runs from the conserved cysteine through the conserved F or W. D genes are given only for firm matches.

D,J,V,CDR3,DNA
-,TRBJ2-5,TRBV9,CASSRLTSRETQYF,TGTGCCAGCAGCCGCCTTACTAGCAGAGAGACCCAGTACTTC
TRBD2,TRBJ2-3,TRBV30,CAWSVLGRASDTQYF,TGTGCCTGGAGTGTACTCGGGAGGGCCTCAGATACGCAGTATTTT
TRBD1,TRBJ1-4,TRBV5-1,CASSLGDRVGEKLFF,TGCGCCAGCAGCTTGGGGGACAGGGTAGGCGAAAAACTGTTTTTT
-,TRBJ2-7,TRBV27,CASSLSNTAYEQYF,TGTGCCAGCAGTTTATCGAACACAGCCTACGAGCAGTACTTC
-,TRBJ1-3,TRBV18,CASSTGDRNTIYF,TGTGCCAGCTCGACGGGAGATCGAAACACCATATATTTT
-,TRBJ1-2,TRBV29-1,CSVEDMVLSGYTF,TGCAGCGTTGAAGATATGGTACTGTCTGGCTACACCTTC
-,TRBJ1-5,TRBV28,CASRGGASNQPQHF,TGTGCCAGCAGGGGGGGGGCGAGCAATCAGCCCCAGCATTTT
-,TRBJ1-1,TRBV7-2,CASSPHLNTEAFF,TGTGCCAGCAGCCCCCATTTGAACACTGAAGCTTTCTTT
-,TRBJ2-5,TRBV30,CAWSGAGFQETQYF,TGTGCCTGGAGTGGGGCAGGGTTCCAAGAGACCCAGTACTTC
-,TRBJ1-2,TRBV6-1,CAQKSGPAGGYTF,TGTGCCCAAAAATCAGGGCCTGCGGGGGGCTACACCTTC
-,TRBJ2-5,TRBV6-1,CASSPDNRVLRTQYF,TGTGCCAGTTCCCCGGACAACCGGGTATTGAGGACCCAGTACTTC
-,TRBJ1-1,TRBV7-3,CASSPGHSNTEAFF,TGTGCCAGCAGCCCCGGACACTCGAACACTGAAGCTTTCTTT
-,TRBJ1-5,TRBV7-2,CASSLVVGSNQPQHF,TGTGCCAGCAGCTTAGTCGTGGGCAGCAATCAGCCCCAGCATTTT
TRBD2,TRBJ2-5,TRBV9,CASSVGRLAAYQETQYF,TGTGCCAGCAGCGTAGGGAGACTAGCGGCCTACCAAGAGACCCAGTACTTC
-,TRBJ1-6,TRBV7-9,CASSLRGSSYNSPLHF,TGTGCCAGCAGCTTGCGGGGGAGCTCCTATAATTCACCCCTCCACTTT
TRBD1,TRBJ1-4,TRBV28,CASREQGGPNEKLFF,TGTGCCAGCAGAGAACAGGGGGGCCCTAATGAAAAACTGTTTTTT
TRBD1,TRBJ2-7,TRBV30,CAWSVGQGEDEQYF,TGTGCCTGGAGTGTCGGACAGGGAGAAGACGAGCAGTACTTC
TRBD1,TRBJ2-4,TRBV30,CAWSVGHGPQSAGTGHIQYF,TGTGCCTGGAGTGTCGGTCACGGGCCCCAAAGTGCCGGGACAGGGCACATTCAGTACTTC
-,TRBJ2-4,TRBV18,CASSPANPGRTKNIQYF,TGTGCCAGCTCACCGGCGAATCCAGGTCGGACCAAAAACATTCAGTACTTC
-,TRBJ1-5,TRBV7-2,CASSFQGKPQHF,TGTGCCAGCAGCTTCCAGGGAAAGCCCCAGCATTTT
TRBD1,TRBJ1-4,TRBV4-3,CASSRGGTGDEKLFF,TGCGCCAGCAGCCGCGGGGGGACAGGGGATGAAAAACTGTTTTTT
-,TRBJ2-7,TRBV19,CASSPGHPYEQYF,TGTGCCAGTAGCCCGGGACACCCCTACGAGCAGTACTTC
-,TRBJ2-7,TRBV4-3,CASSQDLYGQTYEQYF,TGCGCCAGCAGCCAAGACTTGTATGGACAGACCTACGAGCAGTACTTC
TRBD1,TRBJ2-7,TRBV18,CASCIGTGASYEQYF,TGTGCCAGCTGCATCGGGACAGGGGCTTCCTACGAGCAGTACTTC
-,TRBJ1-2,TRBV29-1,CSVEVGSRRDGYTF,TGCAGCGTTGAGGTTGGCAGCCGGCGGGATGGCTACACCTTC
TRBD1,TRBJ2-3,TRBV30,CAWLRGPTDTQYF,TGTGCCTGGCTAAGGGGGCCCACAGATACGCAGTATTTT
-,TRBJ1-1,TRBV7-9,CASSRSRDNTEAFF,TGTGCCAGCAGCAGGTCCCGGGACAACACTGAGGCTTTCTTT
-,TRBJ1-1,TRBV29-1,CSVEGGRMNTEAFF,TGCAGCGTTGAGGGGGGAAGGATGAACACTGAAGCTTTCTTT
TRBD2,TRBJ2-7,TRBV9,CASSETSGGVYEQYF,TGTGCCAGCAGCGAGACTAGCGGGGGGGTATACGAGCAGTACTTC